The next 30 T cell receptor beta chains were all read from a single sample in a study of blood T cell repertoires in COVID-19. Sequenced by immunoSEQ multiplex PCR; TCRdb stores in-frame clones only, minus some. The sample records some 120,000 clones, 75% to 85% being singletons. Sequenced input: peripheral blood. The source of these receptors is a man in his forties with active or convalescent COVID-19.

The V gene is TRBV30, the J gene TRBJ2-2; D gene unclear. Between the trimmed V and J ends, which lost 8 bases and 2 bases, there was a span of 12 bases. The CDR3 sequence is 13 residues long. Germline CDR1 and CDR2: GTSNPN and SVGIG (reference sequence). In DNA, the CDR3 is TGTGCCGAGAGTAAGACTAACACCGGGGAGCTGTTTTTT. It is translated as CAESKTNTGELFF.

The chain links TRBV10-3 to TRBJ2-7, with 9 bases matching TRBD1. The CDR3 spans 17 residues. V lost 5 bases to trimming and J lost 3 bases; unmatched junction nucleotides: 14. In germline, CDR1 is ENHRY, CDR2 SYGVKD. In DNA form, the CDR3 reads TGTGCCATCAGTATCTATAACCCGGGACAGGGAGGCTACGAGCAGTACTTC. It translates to CAISIYNPGQGGYEQYF.

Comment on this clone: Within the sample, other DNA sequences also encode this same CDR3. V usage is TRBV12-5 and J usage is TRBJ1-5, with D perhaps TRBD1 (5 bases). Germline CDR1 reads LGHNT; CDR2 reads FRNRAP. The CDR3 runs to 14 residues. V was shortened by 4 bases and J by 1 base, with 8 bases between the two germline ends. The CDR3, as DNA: TGTGCTAGTGGTTCGGGGGGGAGCAATCAGCCCCAGCATTTT. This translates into CASGSGGSNQPQHF.

CDR3 loop: CASSLTFNTGELFF. The CDR3 DNA reads TGTGCCAGCAGCTTAACCTTTAACACCGGGGAGCTGTTTTTT. The V call is TRBV7-3, the J call TRBJ2-2; D not resolved. Germline CDR1 reads SGHTA; CDR2 reads FQGTGA. V was pared by 0 bases and J by 2 bases, with 4 bases between. The CDR3 contains 14 residues.

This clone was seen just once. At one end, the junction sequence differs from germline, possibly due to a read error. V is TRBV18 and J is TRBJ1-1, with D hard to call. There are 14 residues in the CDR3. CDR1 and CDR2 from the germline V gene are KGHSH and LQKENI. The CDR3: CASSPRGQNAEAFF. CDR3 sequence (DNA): TGTGCCAGCTCGCCCCGGGGTCAGAACGCTGAAGCTTTCTTT.

This chain's CDR3 is CASSLWDRANTEAFF. CDR3 nucleotides: TGCGCCAGCAGCTTGTGGGACAGGGCCAACACTGAAGCTTTCTTT. The chain links TRBV5-1 to TRBJ1-1; 9 bases align to TRBD1. The junction had 3 bases not matched to a gene; V was cut back by 1 base and J by 2 bases. Germline lookup yields CDR1 SGHRS and CDR2 YFSETQ. The CDR3 length is 15 residues.

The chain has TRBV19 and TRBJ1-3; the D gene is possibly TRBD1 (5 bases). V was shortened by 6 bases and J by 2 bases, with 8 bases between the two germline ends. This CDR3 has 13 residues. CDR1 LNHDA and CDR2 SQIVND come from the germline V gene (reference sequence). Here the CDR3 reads CASRGLAGNTIYF. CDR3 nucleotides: TGTGCCAGTAGGGGGCTGGCTGGAAACACCATATATTTT.

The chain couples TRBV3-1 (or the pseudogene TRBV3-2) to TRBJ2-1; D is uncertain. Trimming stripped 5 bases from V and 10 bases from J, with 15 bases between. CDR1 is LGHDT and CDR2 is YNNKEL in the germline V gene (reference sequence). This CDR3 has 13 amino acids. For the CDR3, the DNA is TGTGCCAGCAGCTATACCCTCGCCGGGGAGCAGTTCTTC. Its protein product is CASSYTLAGEQFF.

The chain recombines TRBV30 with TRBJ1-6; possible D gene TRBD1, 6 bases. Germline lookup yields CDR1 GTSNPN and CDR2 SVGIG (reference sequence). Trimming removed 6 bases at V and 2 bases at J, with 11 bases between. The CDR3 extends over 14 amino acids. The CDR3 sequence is CACSQGTYNSPLHF. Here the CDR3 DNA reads TGTGCCTGCTCACAGGGAACCTATAATTCACCCCTCCACTTT.

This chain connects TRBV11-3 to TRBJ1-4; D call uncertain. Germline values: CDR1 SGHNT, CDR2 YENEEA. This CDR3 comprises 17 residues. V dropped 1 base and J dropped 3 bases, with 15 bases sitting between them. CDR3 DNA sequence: TGTGCCAGCAGCTTAGGAGGGAATACTCGCCCTAATGAAAAACTGTTTTTT. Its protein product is CASSLGGNTRPNEKLFF.

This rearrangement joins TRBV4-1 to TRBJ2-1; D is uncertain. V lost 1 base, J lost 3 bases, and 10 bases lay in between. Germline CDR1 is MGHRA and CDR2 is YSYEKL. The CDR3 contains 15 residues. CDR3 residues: CASSQAPGGYNEQFF. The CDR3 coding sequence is TGCGCCAGCAGCCAAGCCCCTGGCGGCTACAATGAGCAGTTCTTC.

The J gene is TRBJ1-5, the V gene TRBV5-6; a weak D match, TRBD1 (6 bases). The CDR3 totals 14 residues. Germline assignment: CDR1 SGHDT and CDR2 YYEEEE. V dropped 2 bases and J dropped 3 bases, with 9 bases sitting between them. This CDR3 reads CASSLQGNNQPQHF. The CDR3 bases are TGTGCCAGCAGCTTACAGGGAAACAATCAGCCCCAGCATTTT.

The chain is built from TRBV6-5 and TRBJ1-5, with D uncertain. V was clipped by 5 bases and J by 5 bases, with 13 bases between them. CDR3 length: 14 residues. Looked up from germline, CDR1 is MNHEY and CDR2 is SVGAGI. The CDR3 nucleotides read TGTGCCAGCAGTCCCCCGGGTTCCTATCAGCCCCAGCATTTT. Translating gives CASSPPGSYQPQHF.

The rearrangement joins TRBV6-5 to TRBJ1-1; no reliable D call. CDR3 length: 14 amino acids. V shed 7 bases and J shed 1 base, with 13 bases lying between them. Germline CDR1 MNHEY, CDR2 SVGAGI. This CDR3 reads CASNWASSNTEAFF. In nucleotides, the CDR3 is TGTGCCAGCAACTGGGCGAGCTCGAACACTGAAGCTTTCTTT.

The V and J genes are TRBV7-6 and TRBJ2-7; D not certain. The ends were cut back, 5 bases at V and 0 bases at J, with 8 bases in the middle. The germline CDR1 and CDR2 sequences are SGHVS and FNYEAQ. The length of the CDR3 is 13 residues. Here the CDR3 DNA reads TGTGCCAGCAGCCCTACCGGCTCCTACGAGCAGTACTTC. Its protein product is CASSPTGSYEQYF.

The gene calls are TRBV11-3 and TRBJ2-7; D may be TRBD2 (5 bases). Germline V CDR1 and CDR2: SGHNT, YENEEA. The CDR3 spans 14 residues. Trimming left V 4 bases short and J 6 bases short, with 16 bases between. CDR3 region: CASSSNRARGEQYF. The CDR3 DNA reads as TGTGCCAGCAGCTCCAACCGGGCACGGGGCGAGCAGTACTTC. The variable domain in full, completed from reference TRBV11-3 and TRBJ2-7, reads EAGVVQSPRYKIIEKKQPVAFWCNPISGHNTLYWYLQNLGQGPELLIRYENEEAVDDSQLPKDRFSAERLKGVDSTLKIQPAELGDSAVYLCASSSNRARGEQYFGPGTRLTVT.

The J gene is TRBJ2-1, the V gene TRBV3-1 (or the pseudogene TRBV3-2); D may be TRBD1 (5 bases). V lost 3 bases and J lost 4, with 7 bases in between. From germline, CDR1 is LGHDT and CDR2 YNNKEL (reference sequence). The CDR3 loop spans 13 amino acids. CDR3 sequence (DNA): TGTGCCAGCAGCCACGCAGGGTACAATGAGCAGTTCTTC. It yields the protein CASSHAGYNEQFF.

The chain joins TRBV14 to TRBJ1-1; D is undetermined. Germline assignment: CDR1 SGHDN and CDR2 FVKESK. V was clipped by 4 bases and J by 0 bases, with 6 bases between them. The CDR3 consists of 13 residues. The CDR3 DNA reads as TGTGCCAGCAGCCCTACTATGAACACTGAAGCTTTCTTT. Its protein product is CASSPTMNTEAFF.

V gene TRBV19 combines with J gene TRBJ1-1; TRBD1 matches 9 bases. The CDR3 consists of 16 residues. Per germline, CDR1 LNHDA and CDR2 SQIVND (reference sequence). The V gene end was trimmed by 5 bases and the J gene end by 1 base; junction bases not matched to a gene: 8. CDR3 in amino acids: CASSSPPQGANTEAFF. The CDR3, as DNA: TGTGCCAGTAGTTCGCCCCCACAGGGGGCGAACACTGAAGCTTTCTTT.

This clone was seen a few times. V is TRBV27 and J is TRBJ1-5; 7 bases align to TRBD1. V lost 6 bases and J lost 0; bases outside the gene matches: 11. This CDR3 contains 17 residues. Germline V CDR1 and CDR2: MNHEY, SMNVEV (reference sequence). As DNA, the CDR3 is TGTGCCAGCAGGGCCCAGGGGGTTACCTATAGCAATCAGCCCCAGCATTTT. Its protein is CASRAQGVTYSNQPQHF.

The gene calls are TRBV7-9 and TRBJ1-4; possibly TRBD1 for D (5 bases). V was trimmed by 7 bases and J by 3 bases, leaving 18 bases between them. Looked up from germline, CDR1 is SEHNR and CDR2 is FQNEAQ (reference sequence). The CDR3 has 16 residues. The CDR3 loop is CASIPGLPKSNEKLFF. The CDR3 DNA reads TGTGCCAGCATCCCGGGACTCCCGAAGTCTAATGAAAAACTGTTTTTT.

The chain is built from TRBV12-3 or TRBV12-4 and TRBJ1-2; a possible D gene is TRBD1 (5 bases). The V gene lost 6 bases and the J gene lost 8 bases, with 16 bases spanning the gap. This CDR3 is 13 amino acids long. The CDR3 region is CASRRGLDWGYTF. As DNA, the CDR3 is TGTGCCAGCAGACGGGGACTGGACTGGGGCTACACCTTC.

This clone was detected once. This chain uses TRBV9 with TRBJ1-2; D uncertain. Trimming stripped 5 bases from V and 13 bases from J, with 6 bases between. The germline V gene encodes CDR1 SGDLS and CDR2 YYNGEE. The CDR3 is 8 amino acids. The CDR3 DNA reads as TGTGCCAGCAGTGAGGGCACCTTC. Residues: CASSEGTF. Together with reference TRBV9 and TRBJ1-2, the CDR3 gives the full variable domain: DSGVTQTPKHLITATGQRVTLRCSPRSGDLSVYWYQQSLDQGLQFLIQYYNGEERAKGNILERFSAQQFPDLHSELNLSSLELGDSALYFCASSEGTFGSGTRLTVV.

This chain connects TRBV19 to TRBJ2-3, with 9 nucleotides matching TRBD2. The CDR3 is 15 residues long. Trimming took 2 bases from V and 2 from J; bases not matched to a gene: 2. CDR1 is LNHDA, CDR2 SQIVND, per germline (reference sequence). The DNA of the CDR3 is TGTGCCAGTAGTATACTAGCGGGGCTCACAGATACGCAGTATTTT. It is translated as CASSILAGLTDTQYF. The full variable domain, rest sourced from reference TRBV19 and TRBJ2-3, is DGGITQSPKYLFRKEGQNVTLSCEQNLNHDAMYWYRQDPGQGLRLIYYSQIVNDFQKGDIAEGYSVSREKKESFPLTVTSAQKNPTAFYLCASSILAGLTDTQYFGPGTRLTVL.

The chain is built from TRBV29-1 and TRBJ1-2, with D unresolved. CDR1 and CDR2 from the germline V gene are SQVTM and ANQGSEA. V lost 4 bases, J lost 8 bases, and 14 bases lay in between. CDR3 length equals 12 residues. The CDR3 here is CSVVEPGMGYTF. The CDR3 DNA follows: TGCAGCGTTGTGGAGCCGGGGATGGGCTACACCTTC.

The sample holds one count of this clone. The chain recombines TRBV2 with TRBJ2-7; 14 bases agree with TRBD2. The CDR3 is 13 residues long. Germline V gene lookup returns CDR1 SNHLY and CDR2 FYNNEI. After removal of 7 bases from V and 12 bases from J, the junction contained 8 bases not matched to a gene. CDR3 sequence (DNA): TGTGCCAGCAATCCGGGACTAGCGGGAGTTCCGTACTTC. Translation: CASNPGLAGVPYF.

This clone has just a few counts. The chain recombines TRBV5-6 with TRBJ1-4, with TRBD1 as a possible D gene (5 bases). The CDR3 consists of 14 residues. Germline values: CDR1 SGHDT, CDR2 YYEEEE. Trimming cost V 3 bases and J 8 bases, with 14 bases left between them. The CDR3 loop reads CASSSGVMGEKLFF. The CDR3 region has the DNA TGTGCCAGCAGCTCGGGGGTCATGGGGGAAAAACTGTTTTTT.

CDR3 region: CASSHKRILGSASPYEQYF. In DNA form, the CDR3 reads TGTGCCAGCAGCCACAAGCGGATTTTAGGGTCGGCCAGCCCCTACGAGCAGTACTTC. The chain carries TRBV3-1 (or the pseudogene TRBV3-2) and TRBJ2-7; a weak D match, TRBD2 (5 bases). In germline, CDR1 is LGHDT, CDR2 YNNKEL (reference sequence). V was pared by 3 bases and J by 2 bases, with 26 bases between. The CDR3 is made up of 19 amino acids.

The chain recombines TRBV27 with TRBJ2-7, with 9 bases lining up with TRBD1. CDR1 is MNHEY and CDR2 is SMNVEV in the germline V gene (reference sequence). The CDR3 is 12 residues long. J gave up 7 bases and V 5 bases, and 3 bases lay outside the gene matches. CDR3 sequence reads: CASSTTGGEQYF. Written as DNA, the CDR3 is TGTGCCAGCAGTACGACAGGGGGTGAGCAGTACTTC.

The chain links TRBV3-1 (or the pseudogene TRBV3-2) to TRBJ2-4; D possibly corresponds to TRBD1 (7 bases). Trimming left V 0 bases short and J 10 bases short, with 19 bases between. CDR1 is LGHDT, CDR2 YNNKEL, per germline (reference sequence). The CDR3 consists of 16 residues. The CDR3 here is CASSQETDRAGGIQYF. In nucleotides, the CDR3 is TGTGCCAGCAGCCAAGAGACCGACAGGGCAGGGGGGATTCAGTACTTC.